This T cell receptor (beta chain) is from a study of vaccination and CD4 T cells after COVID-19. Study details: Stimulation of the cells used overlapping spike peptide pools from SARS-CoV-2 and from the common cold coronaviruses HCoV-NL63, HCoV-OC43 and HCoV-229E. Findings of the study overall: Convalescent patient numbers were relatively low, with no early post-infection timepoints.

Regarding treatment: roughly 10-day PBMC culture with coronavirus spike peptide pools or control peptides (ViraFEST assay). Sequence data for DNA of cultured CD4+ T cells were generated by the Oncomine TCR Beta short-read assay. TCRdb analysed the PCR reads with MiXCR anew, one entry per CDR3 protein. The sample includes more than 20,000 distinct CDR3 sequences, over 45% seen only once; the top ten take around 9.5%. As regards this clonotype: Its specificity is unknown.

Looked up from germline, CDR1 is LNHDA and CDR2 is SQIVND (reference sequence). V was pared by 6 bases and J by 3 bases, with 14 bases between. The CDR3 is made up of 14 amino acids. The origin of this receptor is a human donor who had recovered from COVID-19. Sequenced sample: CD4+ T cells from blood, cultured in vitro. The chain uses TRBV19 and TRBJ1-1; D is perhaps TRBD1 (5 bases). CDR3 in amino acids: CASSPTAGYTEAFF. For the CDR3, the DNA is TGTGCCAGTAGCCCGACAGCAGGATACACTGAAGCTTTCTTT.